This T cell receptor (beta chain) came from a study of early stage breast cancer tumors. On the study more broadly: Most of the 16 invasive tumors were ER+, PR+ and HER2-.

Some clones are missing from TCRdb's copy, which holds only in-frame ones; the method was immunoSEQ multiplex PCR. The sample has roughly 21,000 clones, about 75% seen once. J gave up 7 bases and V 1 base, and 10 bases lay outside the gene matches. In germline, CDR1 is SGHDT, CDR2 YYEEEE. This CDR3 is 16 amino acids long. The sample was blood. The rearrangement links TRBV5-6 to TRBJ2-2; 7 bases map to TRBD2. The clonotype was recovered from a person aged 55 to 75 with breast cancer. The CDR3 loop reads CASSLRLAVADGELFF. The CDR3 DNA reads TGTGCCAGCAGCTTGAGGCTAGCGGTAGCGGACGGGGAGCTGTTTTTT.